The 30 T cell receptor beta chains given below trace back to one sample, sequenced in a study of blood T cells in healthy people across ages. Primers used in a second PCR of about 6 to 12 cycles were a sample-barcoded 5' primer and a J-beta primer mix. From the 5' RACE reads, TCRdb called clonotypes with MiXCR, one entry per CDR3 protein. The sample lists approximately 2,000,000 distinct CDR3 sequences, 39% seen once, with roughly 24% in the top ten. Sequencing was performed on blood. The receptors come from a human donor in good health.

This clonotype was found a few times. The chain has TRBV4-3 and TRBJ2-1, with D maybe TRBD2 (6 bases). V dropped 0 bases and J dropped 6 bases, with 15 bases sitting between them. Germline CDR1 is LGHNA and CDR2 is YSLEER. The CDR3 length is 16 residues. CDR3 loop: CASSQESGGPLNEQFF. CDR3 nucleotide sequence: TGCGCCAGCAGCCAAGAATCCGGGGGACCCCTCAATGAGCAGTTCTTC.

The V call is TRBV2, the J call TRBJ2-5; D is perhaps TRBD1 (5 bases). CDR1 and CDR2 (germline): SNHLY, FYNNEI. Trimming removed 6 bases at V and 2 bases at J, with 16 bases between. This CDR3 is 15 amino acids long. The CDR3 nucleotides read TGTGCCAGCAGCGGCCTTTCAGGGATTCAAGAGACCCAGTACTTC. As protein: CASSGLSGIQETQYF.

This clonotype was found a few times. The chain has TRBV20-1 and TRBJ1-5, with 9 bases aligning to TRBD1. The CDR3 has 15 residues. Germline CDR1 DFQATT, CDR2 SNEGSKA (reference sequence). With 4 bases clipped from V and 3 bases from J, the junction kept 7 bases outside the gene matches. Here the CDR3 reads CSATGTGSNNQPQHF. CDR3 bases: TGCAGTGCTACTGGGACAGGGTCGAACAATCAGCCCCAGCATTTT.

This clonotype has a count of ten or more. The chain carries TRBV15 and TRBJ1-2, with a tentative D call TRBD1 (5 bases). There are 14 residues in the CDR3. CDR1 is LNHNV, CDR2 YYDKDF, per germline (reference sequence). V was clipped by 2 bases and J by 4 bases, with 11 bases between them. The CDR3 DNA reads TGTGCCACCAGCAGATCTGGACAACGCTATGGCTACACCTTC. It specifies CATSRSGQRYGYTF.

This chain joins TRBV6-5 and TRBJ2-5; D might be TRBD1 (6 bases). Germline lookup yields CDR1 MNHEY and CDR2 SVGAGI. The CDR3 covers 14 residues. V lost 3 bases to trimming and J lost 5 bases, with 13 bases between them. The CDR3 DNA reads TGTGCCAGCAGTTATTCAGGGGAGTCGGAGACCCAGTACTTC. Translation: CASSYSGESETQYF.

The rearrangement uses TRBV10-3 and TRBJ1-1; tentative D call: TRBD1 (5 bases). The CDR3 is 11 residues long. V shed 7 bases and J shed 8 bases, with 11 bases lying between them. Germline CDR1 and CDR2: ENHRY and SYGVKD. The CDR3 here is CAITAGREAFF. CDR3 coding DNA: TGTGCCATCACTGCAGGGAGGGAAGCTTTCTTT.

The chain joins TRBV14 to TRBJ2-7; the D call may be TRBD1 or TRBD2 (5 bases each). The better agreement between TRBJ2-5 and the DNA end casts doubt on the J call. CDR1 SGHDN and CDR2 FVKESK come from the germline V gene. CDR3 length: 18 residues. The CDR3 nucleotides read TGTGCCAGCAGCCAAGATAATGGGATGAGGGGCAGTAAAAAGACCCAGTACTTC. This translates into CASSQDNGMRGSKKTQYF.

The chain is built from TRBV7-2 and TRBJ2-5; D is ambiguous. This CDR3 spans 14 amino acids. Germline values: CDR1 SGHTA, CDR2 FQGNSA. V lost 5 bases and J 6 bases, leaving 16 bases between the germline ends. The CDR3 DNA reads as TGTGCCAGCAGCCCCCCAACGAACCGTAAGACCCAGTACTTC. Its translation: CASSPPTNRKTQYF.

The J gene is TRBJ1-5, the V gene TRBV7-2, with TRBD1 matching over 8 bases. Germline trimming cut 1 base from V and 7 bases from J; bases unmatched to any gene: 6. The CDR3 runs 15 residues. CDR1 and CDR2 (germline): SGHTA, FQGNSA. The CDR3 DNA reads as TGTGCCAGCAGCTTAGACGCAGGGGGCTACCAGCCCCAGCATTTT. Translating gives CASSLDAGGYQPQHF.

This clonotype was seen more than once but under ten times. V gene TRBV21-1 combines with J gene TRBJ1-6; the table's TRBD1 call for D was not verified on the DNA. TRBV21-1 corresponds to a pseudogene. CDR3 length: 16 amino acids. This chain's CDR3 is CASSKVRQKRGSSLHF. The CDR3 DNA reads TGTGCCAGCAGCAAAGTCCGACAGAAGAGGGGTTCATCCCTCCACTTT.

This chain uses TRBV20-1 with TRBJ2-4, with 11 bases aligning to TRBD2. Germline lookup yields CDR1 DFQATT and CDR2 SNEGSKA (reference sequence). Unmatched junction bases numbered 16, after V lost 2 bases and J lost 13 bases. The length of the CDR3 is 16 residues. This CDR3 reads CSARTPTSGDYNEQYF. As DNA, the CDR3 is TGCAGTGCTAGAACCCCGACTAGCGGGGATTACAATGAGCAGTACTTC.

This chain joins TRBV5-5 and TRBJ2-7; 12 bases agree with TRBD2. Losses at the gene ends were 0 bases for V and 2 bases for J; bases not matched to a gene: 3. Germline V CDR1 and CDR2: SGHKS, YYEKEE (reference sequence). The CDR3 is 16 residues long. The CDR3 region has the DNA TGTGCCAGCAGCTTGGCCCGACTAGCGGGGGCCTACGAGCAGTACTTC. Encoded protein: CASSLARLAGAYEQYF.

This clonotype occurred a few times. This chain joins TRBV29-1 and TRBJ2-5; 7 nucleotides agree with TRBD1. This CDR3 is 12 amino acids long. V trimming: 7 bases; J trimming: 1 base; junction bases outside the gene matches: 3. The germline V gene encodes CDR1 SQVTM and CDR2 ANQGSEA. The CDR3 region has the DNA TGCAGCGGGCGACAGGGCCAAGAGACCCAGTACTTC. Its protein is CSGRQGQETQYF.

This clonotype appeared a few times. This chain connects TRBV20-1 to TRBJ2-1, with no clear D. This CDR3 region has 12 residues. Trimming pared 0 bases from V and 9 bases from J, leaving 9 bases between. Germline values: CDR1 DFQATT, CDR2 SNEGSKA (reference sequence). As DNA, the CDR3 is TGCAGTGCTAGAGATGTCAGCGCTGAGCAGTTCTTC. It codes for CSARDVSAEQFF.

This chain links TRBV20-1 with TRBJ2-7; D might be TRBD2 (5 bases). V lost 3 bases to trimming and J lost 0 bases, with 12 bases between them. The CDR3 contains 14 residues. The germline V gene has CDR1 DFQATT and CDR2 SNEGSKA (reference sequence). In DNA, the CDR3 is TGCAGTGCTAGTCCCTCGGGGTACTCCTACGAGCAGTACTTC. Translation: CSASPSGYSYEQYF.

The V and J genes are TRBV12-3 or TRBV12-4 and TRBJ1-2; D is possibly TRBD1 (5 bases). Trimming left V 7 bases short and J 7 bases short, with 16 bases between. This CDR3 region has 13 residues. CDR3 DNA sequence: TGTGCCAGCATAACAGTTACCCAGGGTGGCTACACCTTC. This sequence encodes CASITVTQGGYTF.

The J gene is TRBJ1-4, the V gene TRBV29-1, with a weak D call TRBD1 (6 bases). Trimming pared 7 bases from V and 4 bases from J, leaving 16 bases between. The CDR3 spans 14 residues. Per the germline V gene, CDR1 is SQVTM and CDR2 is ANQGSEA. As DNA, the CDR3 is TGCAGCGCAAAACTCAAGGGGGTTAATGAAAAACTGTTTTTT. Translating gives CSAKLKGVNEKLFF. Full variable domain (remainder filled in from reference TRBV29-1 and TRBJ1-4): SAVISQKPSRDICQRGTSLTIQCQVDSQVTMMFWYRQQPGQSLTLIATANQGSEATYESGFVIDKFPISRPNLTFSTLTVSNMSPEDSSIYLCSAKLKGVNEKLFFGSGTQLSVL.

The chain links TRBV28 to TRBJ2-5; 7 nucleotides line up with TRBD2. CDR1 is MDHEN and CDR2 is SYDVKM in the germline V gene. The CDR3 loop spans 15 amino acids. V lost 4 bases, J lost 6 bases, and 11 bases stayed unmatched. CDR3 sequence (DNA): TGTGCCAGCAGTTGGGCCAGGGCGGGGGTTAAGACCCAGTACTTC. This sequence encodes CASSWARAGVKTQYF.

The V and J genes are TRBV4-3 and TRBJ1-2; the D is unclear. Trimming left V 0 bases short and J 1 base short, with 12 bases between. Germline V lookup: CDR1 LGHNA, CDR2 YSLEER. The length of the CDR3 is 16 residues. This chain's CDR3 is CASSQDTGSYNYGYTF. CDR3 DNA sequence: TGCGCCAGCAGCCAAGATACCGGATCTTATAACTATGGCTACACCTTC.

The chain couples TRBV4-2 to TRBJ1-1; D not resolved. This CDR3 has 15 amino acids. Germline CDR1 LGHNA, CDR2 YNFKEQ. Trimming took 0 bases from V and 10 from J, leaving 18 bases between them. The CDR3 loop reads CASSQEDGLILPAFF. CDR3 in DNA: TGTGCCAGCAGCCAAGAGGACGGTTTAATACTGCCAGCTTTCTTT.

Details on this clonotype: One end of the junction fails to match germline, which may point to a read error. The chain combines TRBV28 with TRBJ2-5, with D tentatively TRBD2 (6 bases). Germline V gives CDR1 MDHEN, CDR2 SYDVKM. The CDR3 length is 14 residues. The CDR3 DNA follows: TGTGTCAGCAGTCCCCATGGCGGGGAAGAGACCCAGTACTTC. Its translation: CVSSPHGGEETQYF.

The chain employs TRBV12-3 or TRBV12-4 and TRBJ2-2; 10 bases are a match to TRBD1. V lost 7 bases to trimming and J lost 6 bases; unmatched junction nucleotides: 5. This CDR3 has 14 residues. The chain's CDR3 is CASTRTGGAGELFF. As DNA, the CDR3 is TGTGCCAGCACCCGGACAGGGGGGGCCGGGGAGCTGTTTTTT.

This chain uses TRBV28 with TRBJ1-2; D gene ambiguous. This CDR3 is built from 16 residues. Germline values: CDR1 MDHEN, CDR2 SYDVKM. Trimming removed 4 bases from V and 0 bases from J, with 15 bases in between. The chain's CDR3 is CASSSPGEKANYGYTF. Written as DNA, the CDR3 is TGTGCCAGCAGTTCTCCCGGGGAAAAAGCTAACTATGGCTACACCTTC.

This clonotype has just a few counts. The chain links TRBV4-1 to TRBJ1-6, with TRBD1 matching 8 bases. The CDR3 totals 17 residues. After removal of 3 bases from V and 7 bases from J, the junction contained 11 bases not matched to a gene. Germline V gene data show CDR1 as MGHRA and CDR2 as YSYEKL. CDR3 nucleotides: TGCGCCAGCAGCCATACCGCAGGGGGCGTATTGAATTCACCCCTCCACTTT. It codes for CASSHTAGGVLNSPLHF.

V and J are TRBV4-2 and TRBJ1-1; D is undetermined. This CDR3 region has 15 residues. With 2 bases removed from V and 4 bases from J, the gap between germline ends came to 14 bases. Germline V gives CDR1 LGHNA, CDR2 YNFKEQ. The CDR3 sequence: CASSQQTGILTEAFF. The CDR3 coding sequence is TGTGCCAGCAGCCAACAGACCGGTATACTCACTGAAGCTTTCTTT.

This clonotype was recorded a few times. This CDR3 reads CASSQDPGEREQYF. CDR3 sequence (DNA): TGCGCCAGCAGCCAGGACCCAGGGGAAAGGGAGCAGTACTTC. The genes are TRBV4-3 and TRBJ2-5, with TRBD1 as a possible D gene (6 bases). Trimming took off 3 bases at V and 11 bases at J, with 19 bases between the two ends. The germline CDR1 and CDR2 sequences are LGHNA and YSLEER. There are 14 residues in the CDR3.

This clonotype came up a few times. The J gene is TRBJ2-1, the V gene TRBV18; no clear D. The CDR3 sequence is 13 residues long. The V and J ends lost 1 base and 6 bases respectively, with 7 bases between them. Germline V gene sequence: CDR1 KGHSH, CDR2 LQKENI. CDR3 residues: CASSPLGGNEQFF. The CDR3 DNA is TGTGCCAGCTCACCACTGGGTGGCAATGAGCAGTTCTTC.

Remarks on this clonotype: One junction end disagrees with the germline gene, perhaps due to a read error. The V call is TRBV12-3 or TRBV12-4, the J call TRBJ2-2, with D possibly TRBD2 on 7 matching bases. CDR3 length equals 14 residues. The CDR3 DNA reads as TGTGCCAGCAGTTCTGGGGGGGGCACCGGGGAGCGGTTTTTT. Its protein is CASSSGGGTGERFF.

Concerning this clonotype: The junction shows a germline mismatch at one end, possibly a read error. The V gene is TRBV7-2, the J gene TRBJ2-1; 8 bases are shared with TRBD1. There are 17 residues in the CDR3. The germline V gene encodes CDR1 SGHTA and CDR2 FQGNSA. The CDR3: CAGSLARTGRGHDEQFF. Written as DNA, the CDR3 is TGTGCCGGCAGCTTAGCGCGGACGGGCAGGGGGCATGATGAGCAGTTCTTC.

The gene calls are TRBV20-1 and TRBJ1-2; D is uncertain. Trimming took off 3 bases at V and 8 bases at J, with 10 bases between the two ends. Per germline, CDR1 DFQATT and CDR2 SNEGSKA (reference sequence). The CDR3 consists of 11 residues. CDR3: CSASVVPGYTF. DNA of the CDR3: TGCAGTGCTAGTGTGGTTCCGGGCTACACCTTC.